This T cell receptor beta chain was documented in a study of T cells in Graves' hyperthyroidism and ophthalmopathy. At the level of the study: Once the initial diagnosis was made, peripheral blood was obtained before any treatment.

If no ophthalmopathy progression occurred within 18 months, Graves' hyperthyroidism was stable. Each diagnosis drew on symptoms, thyroxine, TRAb, thyroid ultrasound and orbital computed tomography findings. PBMCs stemmed from approximately 9.1 ml fresh peripheral blood. This clonotype has at least ten counts. With 7 bases clipped from V and 5 bases from J, the junction kept 7 bases outside the gene matches. The CDR3 runs to 14 residues. Amplification yielded TCR beta CDR3 regions, with RNA transcripts as the source. HTBI primers drove first-round RT-PCR of the TCR CDR3. TCRdb reprocessed the multiplex PCR reads via MiXCR and lists one record per CDR3 protein. The sample lists approximately 420,000 distinct CDR3 sequences, about 15% occurring once.

This chain connects TRBV12-3 or TRBV12-4 to TRBJ2-1, with 8 bases matching TRBD2. The TCR originated in a woman in her twenties or thirties with Graves' hyperthyroidism. The sequenced material came from blood. The DNA of the CDR3 is TGTGCCAGCATCCAGCGGGAGTATCACAATGAGCAGTTCTTC. Encoded protein: CASIQREYHNEQFF.